Shown below are 10 T cell receptor beta chains from a single sample sequenced in a study of blood T cell repertoires in COVID-19 (dated by TCRdb to the early 2020s). The library relied on the immunoSEQ multiplex PCR assay. TCRdb limited this immuneACCESS table to in-frame rearrangements with V and J called. A share of clones is missing; checked studies link under half to unresolved V genes, and the rest is unexplained. For this sample the table gives approximately 400,000 clones, of which 90% to 95% were detected only once. The ten largest clones capture about 0.86% of the sample. Sequencing was carried out using PBMCs or T cells enriched from blood (not recorded which). These receptors were taken from a middle-aged woman who had been exposed to COVID-19.

V and J are TRBV6-1 and TRBJ2-3; the D gene is possibly TRBD2 (5 bases). Germline V gives CDR1 MNHNS, CDR2 SASEGT. This CDR3 comprises 16 residues. V was pared by 1 base and J by 6 bases, with 17 bases between. The chain's CDR3 is CASSEGTASITDTQYF. The CDR3 DNA reads TGTGCCAGCAGTGAAGGGACTGCATCGATAACTGATACGCAGTATTTT.

This sequence joins TRBV3-1 (or the pseudogene TRBV3-2) and TRBJ2-3; TRBD2 agrees at 8 bases. Germline assignment: CDR1 LGHDT and CDR2 YNNKEL (reference sequence). This CDR3 spans 16 amino acids. J lost 2 bases, V lost 1 base, and 5 bases had no gene match. CDR3 nucleotide sequence: TGTGCCAGCAGCCAAGGGGCAGCGGGGGCCACAGATACGCAGTATTTT. Translated, it gives CASSQGAAGATDTQYF.

The V gene is TRBV25-1, the J gene TRBJ2-7; 8 bases agree with TRBD1. After removal of 2 bases from V and 0 bases from J, the junction contained 0 bases not matched to a gene. CDR3 length: 14 residues. CDR1 and CDR2 from the germline V gene are MGHDK and SYGVNS. In nucleotides, the CDR3 is TGTGCCAGCAGTGAAGGACAGGGCTCCTACGAGCAGTACTTC. It specifies CASSEGQGSYEQYF.

Many counts were recorded for this clone. This rearrangement joins TRBV7-2 to TRBJ2-2, with 7 bases fitting TRBD1. CDR1 is SGHTA and CDR2 is FQGNSA in the germline V gene. CDR3 length: 15 residues. V shed 1 base and J 5 bases; nucleotides not matched to a gene: 4. CDR3 amino acids: CASSLGQGKTGELFF. CDR3 nucleotide sequence: TGTGCCAGCAGCTTAGGACAGGGAAAGACCGGGGAGCTGTTTTTT.

The V call is TRBV6-1, the J call TRBJ1-1; 7 positions agree with TRBD1. Germline trimming cut 3 bases from V and 0 bases from J; bases unmatched to any gene: 13. Germline V gene sequence: CDR1 MNHNS, CDR2 SASEGT. The CDR3 totals 18 residues. The CDR3 loop is CASSDLVPGQIMNTEAFF. The DNA for the CDR3 is TGTGCCAGCAGTGACTTGGTACCGGGACAGATTATGAACACTGAAGCTTTCTTT.

This clone was recorded only once. The V and J genes are TRBV7-8 and TRBJ1-2; possibly TRBD1 for D (6 bases). Germline-derived CDR1 and CDR2 are SGHVS and FQNEAQ. CDR3 length: 13 residues. Trimming cost V 5 bases and J 4 bases, with 11 bases left between them. Here the CDR3 DNA reads TGTGCCAGCAGCACGAAACAGGGCTATGGCTACACCTTC. Its translation: CASSTKQGYGYTF.

The rearrangement links TRBV20-1 to TRBJ1-2; D is undetermined. Germline-derived CDR1 and CDR2 are DFQATT and SNEGSKA (reference sequence). The V end lost 3 bases, the J end lost 0 bases, and 5 bases lay between the germline ends. The CDR3 runs to 12 residues. DNA of the CDR3: TGCAGTGCTAGTAACTCTAACTATGGCTACACCTTC. It translates to CSASNSNYGYTF.

V is TRBV5-1 and J is TRBJ2-1, with 7 bases aligning to TRBD1. CDR3 size: 16 residues. V trimming: 4 bases; J trimming: 8 bases; junction bases outside the gene matches: 15. The germline gives CDR1 SGHRS, CDR2 YFSETQ. The CDR3 spells CASSRGTANVGYEQFF. The DNA for the CDR3 is TGCGCCAGCAGCCGTGGGACAGCTAACGTCGGTTATGAGCAGTTCTTC. Full variable domain (remainder filled in from reference TRBV5-1 and TRBJ2-1): KAGVTQTPRYLIKTRGQQVTLSCSPISGHRSVSWYQQTPGQGLQFLFEYFSETQRNKGNFPGRFSGRQFSNSRSEMNVSTLELGDSALYLCASSRGTANVGYEQFFGPGTRLTVL.

The CDR3: CASSPGTSNSEQYF. The CDR3 DNA sequence: TGTGCCAGCAGCCCCGGGACTAGCAACTCCGAGCAGTACTTC. The genes are TRBV7-9 and TRBJ2-7, with 9 bases matching TRBD2. Germline V gives CDR1 SEHNR, CDR2 FQNEAQ (reference sequence). After removal of 5 bases from V and 6 bases from J, the junction contained 8 bases not matched to a gene. CDR3 length: 14 residues.

The V call is TRBV7-2, the J call TRBJ1-1, with no clear D. Germline V CDR1 and CDR2: SGHTA, FQGNSA. CDR3 length: 15 amino acids. Trimming took off 3 bases at V and 3 bases at J, with 14 bases between the two ends. The CDR3, as DNA: TGTGCCAGCAGCTTCCGACGAGGTGTTGACACTGAAGCTTTCTTT. Protein sequence: CASSFRRGVDTEAFF.